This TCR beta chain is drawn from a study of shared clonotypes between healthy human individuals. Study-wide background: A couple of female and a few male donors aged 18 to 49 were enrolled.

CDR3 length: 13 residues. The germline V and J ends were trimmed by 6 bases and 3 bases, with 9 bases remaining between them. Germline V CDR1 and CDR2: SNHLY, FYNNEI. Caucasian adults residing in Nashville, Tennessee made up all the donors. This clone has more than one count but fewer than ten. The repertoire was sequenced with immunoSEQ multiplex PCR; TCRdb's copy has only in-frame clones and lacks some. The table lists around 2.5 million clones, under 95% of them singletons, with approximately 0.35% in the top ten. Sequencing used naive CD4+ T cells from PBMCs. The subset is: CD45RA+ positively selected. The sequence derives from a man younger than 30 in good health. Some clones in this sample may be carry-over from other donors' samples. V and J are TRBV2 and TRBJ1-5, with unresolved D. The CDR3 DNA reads TGTGCCAGCAGGGCGGCGATCAATCAGCCCCAGCATTTT. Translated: CASRAAINQPQHF.